This record concerns one T cell receptor (beta chain) sequence. The entry originates in a study of CD8 T cells in Susac syndrome. A quantity of about 0.5 to 1 ug RNA underwent reverse transcription using random hexamers. Each CDR3 protein is one row after TCRdb ran MiXCR on the immunoSEQ multiplex PCR reads. The profile shows hundreds of thousands of distinct CDR3 sequences, roughly 95% of them singletons. V was pared by 0 bases and J by 4 bases, with 4 bases of the junction left unmatched. CDR3 size: 14 residues. Per the germline V gene, CDR1 is SQVTM and CDR2 is ANQGSEA. The chain has TRBV29-1 and TRBJ2-5; 8 positions match TRBD2. The TCR sequence derives from a human donor with Susac syndrome. The specimen was CD4+ T cells from PBMCs. CDR3 DNA: TGCAGCGTTGAAGATCGGAGCGGGAGAGAGACCCAGTACTTC. Translating gives CSVEDRSGRETQYF.